Listed here are 8 T cell receptor beta chains from one sample, sequenced in a study of Graves' ophthalmopathy and Graves' hyperthyroidism. Investigators amplified TCR beta CDR3 regions from RNA transcripts. First-round RT-PCR employed HTBI primers, with a second-round multiplex PCR after it. TCRdb redid the calling of the multiplex PCR reads with MiXCR, one entry per CDR3 protein. The sample yields about 600,000 distinct CDR3 sequences, under 40% seen once. Sequencing used peripheral blood or thyroid tissue (not recorded which). These receptor sequences come from an adult man with Graves' hyperthyroidism.

This clonotype appeared a few times. The chain employs TRBV6-1 and TRBJ1-2; D is perhaps TRBD1 (6 bases). The CDR3 length is 14 residues. Deletions cut 4 bases from V and 6 bases from J, with 15 bases between. The germline CDR1 and CDR2 sequences are MNHNS and SASEGT. For the CDR3, the DNA is TGTGCCAGCAGTGTCAGACAGGCTCTAGATGGCTACACCTTC. It encodes CASSVRQALDGYTF.

This clonotype was detected many times. This chain's CDR3 is CASSPLGLEAFF. The DNA of the CDR3 is TGTGCCAGCAGTCCTCTGGGGCTAGAAGCTTTCTTT. This chain links TRBV12-3 or TRBV12-4 with TRBJ1-1; possible D gene TRBD1, 5 bases. This CDR3 contains 12 residues. V was clipped by 5 bases and J by 8 bases, with 12 bases between them.

This clonotype was counted a few times. The rearrangement links TRBV11-2 to TRBJ2-3; possibly TRBD1 or TRBD2 for D (7 bases each). V lost 1 base, J lost 4 bases, and 18 bases lay in between. Germline V lookup: CDR1 SGHAT, CDR2 FQNNGV. This CDR3 comprises 17 residues. CDR3: CASSLVGGGTSADTQYF. The DNA of the CDR3 is TGTGCCAGCAGCTTAGTGGGAGGGGGCACGTCCGCAGATACGCAGTATTTT.

As to this clonotype: A much larger clone sits a single nucleotide away, making a read error possible. V and J are TRBV9 and TRBJ2-2, with TRBD2 matching 7 bases. CDR1 and CDR2 (germline): SGDLS, YYNGEE. The ends lost 1 base at V and 3 bases at J; junction bases unmatched: 0. The CDR3 runs 14 residues. The chain's CDR3 is CASSVRGDTGELFF. CDR3 DNA: TGTGCCAGCAGCGTACGGGGGGACACCGGGGAGCTGTTTTTT.

V is TRBV9 and J is TRBJ2-3; 7 bases are shared with TRBD2. The CDR3 loop spans 14 amino acids. The germline V gene encodes CDR1 SGDLS and CDR2 YYNGEE. J lost 6 bases, V lost 1 base, and 5 bases had no gene match. CDR3 in DNA: TGTGCCAGCAGCGTATTGGGAGGGCACGATACGCAGTATTTT. This encodes CASSVLGGHDTQYF.

The V call is TRBV16, the J call TRBJ1-2; D might be TRBD1 (5 bases). The germline CDR1 and CDR2 sequences are KGHSY and FQNENV. The CDR3 runs 15 residues. V shed 0 bases and J shed 8 bases, with 16 bases lying between them. The CDR3 loop is CASSQSEGTSLGYTF. CDR3 nucleotides: TGTGCCAGCAGCCAATCGGAGGGGACGTCCCTAGGCTACACCTTC.

This clonotype came up once. The chain uses TRBV20-1 and TRBJ1-2; D perhaps matches TRBD1 (6 bases). The V end was cut by 3 bases, the J end by 8 bases, with 13 bases between. Germline assignment: CDR1 DFQATT and CDR2 SNEGSKA (reference sequence). This CDR3 region has 12 residues. The CDR3 spells CSASQTGGGYTF. CDR3 in DNA: TGCAGTGCTAGTCAGACAGGCGGGGGCTACACCTTC.

This clonotype was counted at least ten times. The gene calls are TRBV6-1 and TRBJ2-7, with a possible D match to TRBD1 (5 bases). The V end was cut by 8 bases, the J end by 3 bases, with 20 bases between. This CDR3 has 15 residues. Germline V gives CDR1 MNHNS, CDR2 SASEGT. The CDR3 reads CASRRSGQGGYEQYF. CDR3 bases: TGTGCCAGCCGGAGATCCGGCCAGGGTGGCTACGAGCAGTACTTC.